This T cell receptor (beta chain) was captured by sequencing in a study of T cell responses to AZD1222 COVID-19 vaccine. Broader study findings: Among AZD1222 vaccinees, only six were seropositive at baseline. Nearly half of unique spike-specific TCRs reportedly avoided B.1.351 and B.1.1.7 mutated regions. Most donors were white British and more were female, and clonal diversity was possibly underestimated.

Germline CDR1 MNHEY, CDR2 SMNVEV (reference sequence). V gave up 6 bases and J gave up 0 bases, with 9 bases separating them. The CDR3 consists of 14 residues. With respect to this clone: Antigen: not known.

Here immunoSEQ multiplex PCR was the method, and the copy in TCRdb shows in-frame clones only, minus some. This sample yields approximately 120,000 clones, of which around 92% are seen a single time; roughly 1.6% belongs to the top ten. This TCR derives from an adult in good health. The J gene is TRBJ1-5, the V gene TRBV27, with TRBD1 as a possible D gene (5 bases). Material: peripheral blood, obtained on day 0 of AZD1222 vaccination. The CDR3 region is CASRGRDSNQPQHF. For the CDR3, the DNA is TGTGCCAGCAGGGGCAGGGATAGCAATCAGCCCCAGCATTTT.